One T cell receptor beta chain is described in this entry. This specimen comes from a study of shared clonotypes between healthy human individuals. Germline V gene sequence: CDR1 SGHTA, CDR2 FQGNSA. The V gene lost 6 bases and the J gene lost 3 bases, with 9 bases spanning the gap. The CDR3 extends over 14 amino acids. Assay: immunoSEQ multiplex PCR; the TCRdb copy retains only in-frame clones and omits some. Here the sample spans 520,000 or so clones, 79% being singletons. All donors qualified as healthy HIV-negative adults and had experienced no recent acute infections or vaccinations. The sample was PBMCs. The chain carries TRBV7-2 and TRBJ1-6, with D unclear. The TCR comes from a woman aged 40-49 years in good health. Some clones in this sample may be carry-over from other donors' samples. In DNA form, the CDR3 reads TGTGCCAGCAGAGGGCCAGACTATAATTCACCCCTCCACTTT. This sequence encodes CASRGPDYNSPLHF.